The present T cell receptor (beta chain) was sequenced within a study of cytomegalovirus exposure and HLA in healthy donors. CDR1 and CDR2 from the germline V gene are MNHEY and SMNVEV (reference sequence). CDR3 length: 11 amino acids. Trimming removed 6 bases at V and 9 bases at J, with 9 bases between. Some clones are missing from TCRdb's copy, which holds only in-frame ones; the method was immunoSEQ multiplex PCR. The data contain over 150,000 clones, about 80% of them singletons. The specimen was PBMCs. This chain joins TRBV27 and TRBJ2-1; perhaps TRBD2 as D (5 bases). This receptor was taken from a young woman in good health and CMV-seropositive. CDR3 coding DNA: TGTGCCAGCAGCGGGATAGGTGAGCAGTTCTTC. Its translation: CASSGIGEQFF.